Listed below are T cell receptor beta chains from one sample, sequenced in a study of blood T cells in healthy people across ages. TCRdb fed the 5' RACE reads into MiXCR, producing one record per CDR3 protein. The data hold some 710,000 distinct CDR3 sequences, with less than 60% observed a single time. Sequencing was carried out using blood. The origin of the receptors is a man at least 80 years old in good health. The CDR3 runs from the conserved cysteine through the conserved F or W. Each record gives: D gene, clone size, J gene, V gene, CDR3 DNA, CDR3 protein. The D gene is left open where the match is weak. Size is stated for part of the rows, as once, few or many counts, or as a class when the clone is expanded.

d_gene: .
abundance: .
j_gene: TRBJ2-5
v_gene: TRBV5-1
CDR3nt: TGCGCCAGCAGCTTGGAATCGGGAGAGACCCAGTACTTC
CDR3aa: CASSLESGETQYF

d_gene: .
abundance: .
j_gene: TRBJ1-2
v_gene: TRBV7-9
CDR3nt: TGTGCCAGCAGCCTCTCAACGACACGGAACTATGGCTACACCTTC
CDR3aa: CASSLSTTRNYGYTF

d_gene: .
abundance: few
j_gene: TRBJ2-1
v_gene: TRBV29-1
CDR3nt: TGCAGCGTTGTCCCCTACAGTAGATCTAATGAGCAGTTCTTC
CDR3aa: CSVVPYSRSNEQFF

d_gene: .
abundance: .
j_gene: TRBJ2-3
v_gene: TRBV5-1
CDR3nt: TGCGCCAGCAGCTTGGCGGCGGATCCAGATACGCAGTATTTT
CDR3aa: CASSLAADPDTQYF

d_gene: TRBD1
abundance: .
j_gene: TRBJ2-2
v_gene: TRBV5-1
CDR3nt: TGCGCCAGCAGCCCGGGGACAGGGGCGTACACCGGGGAGCTGTTTTTT
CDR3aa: CASSPGTGAYTGELFF

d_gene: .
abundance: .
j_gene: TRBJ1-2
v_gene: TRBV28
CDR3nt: TGTGCCAGCAGTCCCACGGGACGACCAACTAACTATGGCTACACCTTC
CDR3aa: CASSPTGRPTNYGYTF

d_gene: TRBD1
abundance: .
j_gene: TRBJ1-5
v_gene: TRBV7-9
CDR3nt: TGTGCCAGCAGCGATACAGGGGATCAGCCCCAGCATTTT
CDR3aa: CASSDTGDQPQHF

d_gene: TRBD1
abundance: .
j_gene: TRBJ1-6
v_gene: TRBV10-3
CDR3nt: TGTGCCATCAGTGCCACAGGGGGAAATTCACCCCTCCACTTT
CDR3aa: CAISATGGNSPLHF

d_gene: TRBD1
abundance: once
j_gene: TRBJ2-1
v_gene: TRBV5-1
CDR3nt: TGCGCCAGCAGCCTGGCGACAGGGTGGTCCAATGAGCAGTTCTTC
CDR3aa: CASSLATGWSNEQFF

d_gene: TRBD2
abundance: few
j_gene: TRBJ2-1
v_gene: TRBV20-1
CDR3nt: TGCAGTGCCGTGACTAGCGGGAGTGAGAATGAGCAGTTCTTC
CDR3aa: CSAVTSGSENEQFF

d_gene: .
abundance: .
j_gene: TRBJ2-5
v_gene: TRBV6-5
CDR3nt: TGTGCCAACAGTTACTCGAGTTCAGGGTTGGAGACCCAGTACTTC
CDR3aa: CANSYSSSGLETQYF

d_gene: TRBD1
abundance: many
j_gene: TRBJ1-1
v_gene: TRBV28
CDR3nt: TGTGCCAGCAGTTCACAGGGGTTGGCTTTCTTT
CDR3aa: CASSSQGLAFF

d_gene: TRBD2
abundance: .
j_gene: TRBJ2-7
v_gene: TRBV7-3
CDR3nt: TGTGCCAGCAGCGACAGTGTGGGCGGGAGGGCCTACGAGCAGTACTTC
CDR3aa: CASSDSVGGRAYEQYF

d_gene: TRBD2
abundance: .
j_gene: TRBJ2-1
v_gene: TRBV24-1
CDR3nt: TGTGCCACCAGTGCTGCGAACCTGGGACTAGCGGGAGTCAATGAGCAGTTCTTC
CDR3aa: CATSAANLGLAGVNEQFF

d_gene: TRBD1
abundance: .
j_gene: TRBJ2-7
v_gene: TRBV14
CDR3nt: TGTGCCAGCAGCCGAACCGGCTCTAGGGACAGGGGGTACTACGAGCAGTACTTC
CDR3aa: CASSRTGSRDRGYYEQYF

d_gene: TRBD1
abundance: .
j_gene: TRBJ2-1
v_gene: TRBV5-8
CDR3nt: TGTGCCAGCAAAACACAGGGGGCGGCTTACAATGAGCAGTTCTTC
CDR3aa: CASKTQGAAYNEQFF

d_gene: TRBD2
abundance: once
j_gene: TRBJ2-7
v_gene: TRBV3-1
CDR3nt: TGTGCCGCCGGGGGAGCGGGGGTTAATGAGCAGTACTTC
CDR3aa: CAAGGAGVNEQYF

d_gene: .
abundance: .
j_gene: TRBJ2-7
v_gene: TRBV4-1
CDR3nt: TGCGCCAGCAGCCAAGGACCCACAGGGAAGTGGCGGTACTTC
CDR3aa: CASSQGPTGKWRYF

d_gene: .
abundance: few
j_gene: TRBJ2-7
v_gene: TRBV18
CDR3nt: TGTGCCAGCTCCGGGGACGGCGTCGACGAGCAGTACTTC
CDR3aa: CASSGDGVDEQYF

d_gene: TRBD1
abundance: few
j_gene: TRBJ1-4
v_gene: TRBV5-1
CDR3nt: TGCGCCAGCAGCCCATTGGGACAGTTTAATGAAAAACTGTTTTTT
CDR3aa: CASSPLGQFNEKLFF

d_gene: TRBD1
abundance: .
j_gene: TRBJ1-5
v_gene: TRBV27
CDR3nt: TGTGCCAGCAGTTTATATGGGGGACAGCCTAGCAATCAGCCCCAGCATTTT
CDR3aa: CASSLYGGQPSNQPQHF

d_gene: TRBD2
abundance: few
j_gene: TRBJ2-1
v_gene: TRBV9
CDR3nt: TGTGCCAGCAGCGTAGCGGCTAGCGGGAGGTCGAATGAGCAGTTCTTC
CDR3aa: CASSVAASGRSNEQFF

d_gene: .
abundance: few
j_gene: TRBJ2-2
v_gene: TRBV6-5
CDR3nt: TGTGCCAGCAGCTCCGAAAATGGGTTGGCCACCGGGGAGCTGTTTTTT
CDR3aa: CASSSENGLATGELFF

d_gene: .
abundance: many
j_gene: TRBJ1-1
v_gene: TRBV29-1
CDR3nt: TGCAGCGTATCTTACAGGGCTGGTGAAGCTTTCTTT
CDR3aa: CSVSYRAGEAFF

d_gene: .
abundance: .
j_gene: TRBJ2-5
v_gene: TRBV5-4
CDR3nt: TGTGCCAGCGGCCAGGGACAAGAGACCCAGTACTTC
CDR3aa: CASGQGQETQYF

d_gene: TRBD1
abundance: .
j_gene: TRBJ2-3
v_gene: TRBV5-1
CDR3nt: TGCGCCAGCAGCTTTCGCCCGGGACAGGGGGATACGCAGTATTTT
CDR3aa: CASSFRPGQGDTQYF

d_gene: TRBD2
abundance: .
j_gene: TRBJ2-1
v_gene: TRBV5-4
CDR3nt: TGTGCCAGCAGCAAGGCTAGCGGGCCCAACAATGAGCAGTTCTTC
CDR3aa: CASSKASGPNNEQFF

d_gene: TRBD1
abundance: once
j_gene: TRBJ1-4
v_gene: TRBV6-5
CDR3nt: TGTGCCAGCAGTTCGACTCGGACAGGGGAGGCTGAAAAACTGTTTTTT
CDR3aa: CASSSTRTGEAEKLFF

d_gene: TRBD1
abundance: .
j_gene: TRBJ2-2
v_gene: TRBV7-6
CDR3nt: TGTGCCAGCAGCATTAACAGGGGTGGAAACACCGGGGAGCTGTTTTTT
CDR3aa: CASSINRGGNTGELFF

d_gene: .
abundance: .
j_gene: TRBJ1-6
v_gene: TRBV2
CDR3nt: TGTGCCAGCAGTGTGTATGAGGCTAATTCACCCCTCCACTTT
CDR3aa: CASSVYEANSPLHF

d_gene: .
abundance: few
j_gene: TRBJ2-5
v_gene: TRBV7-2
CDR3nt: TGTGCCAGCAGCCCCGGGCTCGACCGGCCCAAGGGATTTACCCAGTACTTC
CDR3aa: CASSPGLDRPKGFTQYF

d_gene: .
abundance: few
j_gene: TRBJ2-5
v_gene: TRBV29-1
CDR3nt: TGCAGCGGGGCACAGGGCGGAGAGACCCAGTACTTC
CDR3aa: CSGAQGGETQYF

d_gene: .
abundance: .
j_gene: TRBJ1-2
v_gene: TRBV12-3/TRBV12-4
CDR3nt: TGTGCCAGCAGTCATGGACAAGTTCTCGGTCTTGGCTACACCTTC
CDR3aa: CASSHGQVLGLGYTF

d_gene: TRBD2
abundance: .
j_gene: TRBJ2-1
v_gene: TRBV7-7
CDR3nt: TGTGCTAGCAGCTTACGACTAGCGGGAGTTTTCGGAAATGAGCAGTTCTTC
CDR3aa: CASSLRLAGVFGNEQFF

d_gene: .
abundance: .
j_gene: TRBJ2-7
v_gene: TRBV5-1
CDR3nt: TGCGCCAGCAGCAGAAACTCCGGGGCTTTCTCCTACGAGCAGTACTTC
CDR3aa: CASSRNSGAFSYEQYF

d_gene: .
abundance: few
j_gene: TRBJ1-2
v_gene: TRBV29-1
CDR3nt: TGCAGCGTTGGGACGACCCCAGGCTATGGCTACACCTTC
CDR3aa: CSVGTTPGYGYTF

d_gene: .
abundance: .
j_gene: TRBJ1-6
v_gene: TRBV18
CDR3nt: TGTGCCAGCTCACCCGAGGGGGTTTTGAATTCACCCCTCCACTTT
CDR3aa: CASSPEGVLNSPLHF

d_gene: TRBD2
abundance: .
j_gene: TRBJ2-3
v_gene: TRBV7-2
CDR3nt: TGTGCCAGCAGCACCCTAGCGGGGGCACCCGATACGCAGTATTTT
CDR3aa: CASSTLAGAPDTQYF

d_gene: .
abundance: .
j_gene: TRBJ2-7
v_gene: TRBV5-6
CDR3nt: TGTGCCAGCACCGGTAGCGGGGACAGCTCCTACGAGCAGTACTTC
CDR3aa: CASTGSGDSSYEQYF

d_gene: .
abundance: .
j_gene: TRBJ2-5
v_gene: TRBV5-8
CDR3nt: TGTGTCAGCAGCCGAAAAGGATGGACCCAGTACTTC
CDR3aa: CVSSRKGWTQYF

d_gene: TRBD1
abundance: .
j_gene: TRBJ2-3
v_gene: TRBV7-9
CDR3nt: TGTGCCAGCAGCCCTATCGGGACAGGGGCCGGCACAGATACGCAGTATTTT
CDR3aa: CASSPIGTGAGTDTQYF

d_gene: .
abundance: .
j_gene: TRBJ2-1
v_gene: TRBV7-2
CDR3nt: TGTGCCAGCAGCTTAGATGGGGCGGGACGCTACAATGAGCAGTTCTTC
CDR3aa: CASSLDGAGRYNEQFF

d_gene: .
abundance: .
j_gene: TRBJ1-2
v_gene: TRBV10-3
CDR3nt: TGTGCCATCAGTGAGGGACCGGAGGATGGCTACACCTTC
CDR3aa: CAISEGPEDGYTF

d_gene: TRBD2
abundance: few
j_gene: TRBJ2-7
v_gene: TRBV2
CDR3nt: TGTGCCAGCAAGACTAGCGGCTACGAGCAGTACTTC
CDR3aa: CASKTSGYEQYF

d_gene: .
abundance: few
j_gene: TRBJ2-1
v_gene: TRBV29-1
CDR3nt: TGCAGCGTTGAGGGGGGGCACAATGAGCAGTTCTTC
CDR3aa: CSVEGGHNEQFF

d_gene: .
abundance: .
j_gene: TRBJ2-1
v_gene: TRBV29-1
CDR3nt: TGCAGCGTTCAGTCGGTTGCGAATGAGCAGTTCTTC
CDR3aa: CSVQSVANEQFF

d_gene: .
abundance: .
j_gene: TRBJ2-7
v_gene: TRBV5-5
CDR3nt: TGTGCCAGCAGCTCGGTTCAGGAAGGGGGCGAGCAGTACTTC
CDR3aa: CASSSVQEGGEQYF

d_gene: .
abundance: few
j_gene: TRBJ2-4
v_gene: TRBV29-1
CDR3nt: TGCAGCGTTGAAGGACAAGCCGGGAACATTCAGTACTTC
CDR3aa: CSVEGQAGNIQYF

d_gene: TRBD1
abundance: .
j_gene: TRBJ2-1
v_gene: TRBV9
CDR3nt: TGTGCCAGCAGCCCTCCAAGCCCCGAGGGGGCCGCGCCTTACAATGAGCAGTTCTTC
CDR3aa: CASSPPSPEGAAPYNEQFF

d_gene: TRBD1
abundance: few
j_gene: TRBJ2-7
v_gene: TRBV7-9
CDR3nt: TGTGCCAGCAGCCTAGCCAGCTTGGGACAGGGTATCAACGAGCAGTACTTC
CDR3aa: CASSLASLGQGINEQYF

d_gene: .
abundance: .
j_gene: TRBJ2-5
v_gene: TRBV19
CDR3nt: TGTGCCAGTAGTATTATGCACAGGGACGAGACCCAGTACTTC
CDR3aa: CASSIMHRDETQYF

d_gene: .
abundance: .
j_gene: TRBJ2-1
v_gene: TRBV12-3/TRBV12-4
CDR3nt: TGTGCCAGCATCTTGCGAGGAGTCCACAATGAGCAGTTCTTC
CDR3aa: CASILRGVHNEQFF

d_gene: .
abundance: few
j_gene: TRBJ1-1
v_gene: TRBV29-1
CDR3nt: TGCAGCGTAAACAGGGTGAACACTGAAGCTTTCTTT
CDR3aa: CSVNRVNTEAFF